This T cell receptor beta chain is drawn from a study of CD8 T cells in Susac syndrome. CDR3 size: 16 residues. Germline lookup yields CDR1 DFQATT and CDR2 SNEGSKA (reference sequence). V lost 4 bases, J lost 5 bases, and 21 bases lay in between. General study findings and limits: Only a relatively small number of individuals were included in the TCR sequencing and HLA analysis.

Remarks on this clonotype: Its cognate antigen is unknown.

cDNA came from roughly 0.53 to 1 ug RNA primed by random hexamers. The TCR beta CDR3 was amplified by immunoSEQ multiplex PCR across 54 Vbeta, 13 Jbeta. TCRdb re-analysed the immunoSEQ multiplex PCR reads in MiXCR, keeping a single row per CDR3 protein. The table shows about 190,000 distinct CDR3 sequences, with around 95% occurring only once. V and J are TRBV20-1 and TRBJ2-1, with D possibly TRBD2 on 5 matching bases. The source material was CD8+ T cells from PBMCs. This TCR was sampled from a human donor with Susac syndrome. For the CDR3, the DNA is TGCAGTGCTATTGTGGGAGCCCCAGGTTTCGACAATGAGCAGTTCTTC. This encodes CSAIVGAPGFDNEQFF.